The rows below give T cell receptor beta chains drawn from one sample of a study of shared clonotypes between healthy human individuals. Libraries were prepared by immunoSEQ multiplex PCR; TCRdb keeps only in-frame clonotypes and omits some of them. The sample lists millions of clones, approximately 93% occurring once. Sequenced material: naive CD4+ T cells from PBMCs. The receptors were sampled from a man aged 18-30 years in good health. Some clones in this sample may be carry-over from other donors' samples. CDR3s include the opening cysteine and the closing phenylalanine or tryptophan. The D gene is left open where the match is weak. The size of a clone is reported for some rows only, either as once, few or many, or as a class for expanded clones.

j_call,v_call,cdr3_length,clone_size,d_call,cdr3_aa,cdr3_nt
TRBJ1-2,TRBV6-5,14,.,.,CASSYGGEHYGYTF,TGTGCCAGCAGTTACGGGGGGGAACATTATGGCTACACCTTC
TRBJ1-2,TRBV7-8,15,.,TRBD1,CASSLGQAVTYGYTF,TGTGCCAGCAGCCTAGGACAGGCGGTTACATATGGCTACACCTTC
TRBJ2-5,TRBV10-3,16,.,TRBD2,CAISESRAGGGETQYF,TGTGCCATCAGTGAGTCGAGGGCGGGAGGTGGAGAGACCCAGTACTTC
TRBJ2-1,TRBV5-1,14,once,.,CASSPLTGGPEQFF,TGCGCCAGCAGCCCGTTGACAGGAGGACCTGAGCAGTTCTTC
TRBJ2-1,TRBV18,19,.,TRBD2,CASSPPRLLAGGPYNEQFF,TGTGCCAGCTCACCACCGAGGCTACTAGCGGGAGGGCCCTACAATGAGCAGTTCTTC
TRBJ1-1,TRBV4-1,13,few,.,CASSQAGGPEAFF,TGCGCCAGCAGCCAAGCTGGGGGACCTGAAGCTTTCTTT
TRBJ2-1,TRBV18,15,.,.,CASSPGRGGFNEQFF,TGTGCCAGCTCACCCGGACGGGGCGGATTCAATGAGCAGTTCTTC
TRBJ2-7,TRBV7-2,14,.,TRBD2,CASSSSGRVHEQYF,TGTGCCAGCAGCTCTAGCGGGAGGGTCCACGAGCAGTACTTC
TRBJ2-5,TRBV25-1,16,once,TRBD2,CASSGLAGGPWVAQYF,TGTGCCAGCAGCGGACTAGCGGGAGGCCCTTGGGTGGCCCAGTACTTC
TRBJ2-7,TRBV7-2,15,.,.,CASSLDTGPSYEQYF,TGTGCCAGCAGCTTAGACACAGGACCATCCTACGAGCAGTACTTC
TRBJ2-2,TRBV6-6,15,.,TRBD1,CASSSGGANTGELFF,TGTGCCAGCAGTTCAGGGGGCGCGAACACCGGGGAGCTGTTTTTT
TRBJ2-7,TRBV19,14,.,TRBD2,CASSIGLAIYEQYF,TGTGCCAGTAGTATAGGACTAGCGATCTACGAGCAGTACTTC
TRBJ2-1,TRBV5-1,15,.,TRBD1,CASSSRQGGYNEQFF,TGCGCCAGCAGCTCCAGACAGGGGGGGTACAATGAGCAGTTCTTC
TRBJ2-7,TRBV19,14,.,TRBD1,CASSRDRGTYEQYF,TGTGCCAGTAGTAGAGACAGGGGTACCTACGAGCAGTACTTC
TRBJ2-6,TRBV19,18,.,.,CASSTPLGANSGANVLTF,TGTGCCAGTAGTACCCCTCTCGGGGCGAACTCTGGGGCCAACGTCCTGACTTTC
TRBJ1-2,TRBV7-8,12,.,.,CASSLGQYGYTF,TGTGCCAGCAGCTTAGGACAATATGGCTACACCTTC
TRBJ2-1,TRBV29-1,13,.,TRBD2,CSGERGSYNEQFF,TGCAGCGGGGAGCGGGGCTCCTACAATGAGCAGTTCTTC
TRBJ2-7,TRBV6-4,13,.,.,CASSVEGGYEQYF,TGTGCCAGCAGTGTGGAGGGGGGATACGAGCAGTACTTC
TRBJ1-5,TRBV6-5,15,.,.,CASSSRGLRDQPQHF,TGTGCCAGCAGTTCCAGGGGACTCCGGGATCAGCCCCAGCATTTT
TRBJ1-2,TRBV19,15,.,.,CASSIQWDGFYGYTF,TGTGCCAGTAGTATCCAATGGGACGGATTCTATGGCTACACCTTC
TRBJ1-2,TRBV28,14,once,TRBD1,CASSRQGPPDPYTF,TGTGCCAGCAGTAGACAGGGGCCGCCCGACCCCTACACCTTC
TRBJ2-7,TRBV28,14,.,.,CASTELGFTYEQYF,TGTGCCAGCACTGAACTAGGGTTCACCTACGAGCAGTACTTC
TRBJ2-1,TRBV6-6,14,.,.,CASSQLASYNEQFF,TGTGCCAGCAGTCAGCTAGCGTCCTACAATGAGCAGTTCTTC
TRBJ2-4,TRBV14,12,once,.,CASSQDSGLQYF,TGTGCCAGCAGCCAAGATAGCGGCCTCCAGTACTTC
TRBJ1-5,TRBV5-8,17,.,TRBD1,CASSREIRDSRNQPQHF,TGTGCCAGCAGCCGAGAGATACGGGACAGTCGAAATCAGCCCCAGCATTTT
TRBJ2-2,TRBV28,13,.,.,CASSEVGTGELFF,TGTGCCAGCAGTGAAGTTGGGACCGGGGAGCTGTTTTTT
TRBJ2-1,TRBV5-6,14,.,TRBD2,CASRRVAGELEQFF,TGTGCCAGCAGAAGAGTCGCGGGAGAACTTGAGCAGTTCTTC
TRBJ1-2,TRBV28,13,.,TRBD1,CASSPRQGFGYTF,TGTGCCAGCAGTCCGCGACAGGGGTTTGGCTACACCTTC
TRBJ2-3,TRBV5-8,16,.,TRBD2,CASSLKAGGFADTQYF,TGTGCCAGCAGCCTCAAGGCGGGAGGGTTCGCAGATACGCAGTATTTT
TRBJ1-3,TRBV5-1,15,.,TRBD1,CASSRDRGSGNTIYF,TGCGCCAGCAGCAGGGACAGGGGGTCTGGAAACACCATATATTTT
TRBJ2-7,TRBV27,15,.,.,CASSLYSGTSYEQYF,TGTGCCAGCAGTTTATACTCCGGGACCTCCTACGAGCAGTACTTC